The rows below give T cell receptor beta chains drawn from one sample of a study of CD8+ T cells in alopecia areata. Using immunoSEQ multiplex PCR, the repertoire was profiled, and TCRdb retains in-frame clones only, with some absent. Counted here are roughly 250,000 clones, 67% occurring once; the ten biggest clones make up around 1.2%. Sequences were derived from CD4+ T cells sorted from blood, sampled at week 0. These receptors were collected from a human donor with alopecia areata. CDR3s include the opening cysteine and the closing phenylalanine or tryptophan. D genes are given only for firm matches. For some rows the clone size is stated as once, few or many, or as a class when expanded; others skip it.

j_call v_call clone_size d_call cdr3_aa cdr3_nt
TRBJ2-5 TRBV29-1 few NA CSHISTVTETQYF TGCAGTCATATCTCCACAGTAACGGAGACCCAGTACTTC
TRBJ1-6 TRBV7-2 few NA CASSIGDFGSPLHF TGTGCCAGCAGCATTGGGGACTTTGGTTCACCCCTCCACTTT
TRBJ2-3 TRBV29-1 NA NA CSTSTGTDTQYF TGCAGCACTTCCACAGGGACAGATACGCAGTATTTT
TRBJ2-3 TRBV7-2 NA NA CASSLSSSADTSTDTQYF TGTGCCAGCAGCTTATCGTCTTCTGCGGACACTAGCACAGATACGCAGTATTTT
TRBJ1-1 TRBV18 NA NA CASSKDSNTEAFF TGTGCCAGCTCAAAGGACAGTAACACTGAAGCTTTCTTT
TRBJ1-1 TRBV30 NA TRBD1 CAWSGTALNTEAFF TGTGCCTGGAGCGGGACAGCCCTGAACACTGAAGCTTTCTTT
TRBJ2-7 TRBV6-5 NA NA CASSRGRSEQYF TGTGCCAGCAGTCGGGGGAGGAGTGAGCAGTACTTC
TRBJ2-1 TRBV5-4 NA TRBD2 CASRPRLAGGPGEQFF TGTGCCAGCAGGCCTAGACTAGCGGGGGGGCCAGGTGAGCAGTTCTTC
TRBJ2-7 TRBV29-1 NA NA CSALGTNYEQYF TGCAGCGCCTTAGGGACCAACTACGAGCAGTACTTC
TRBJ1-5 TRBV30 NA NA CAWSASGGNQPQHF TGTGCCTGGAGTGCCTCCGGCGGCAATCAGCCCCAGCATTTT
TRBJ1-2 TRBV10-3 NA TRBD1 CAIRGPTGDGYTF TGTGCCATCAGAGGGCCTACAGGGGATGGCTACACCTTC
TRBJ2-7 TRBV6-5 NA NA CASSSQGRPYEQYF TGTGCCAGCAGTTCACAGGGGAGGCCCTACGAGCAGTACTTC
TRBJ1-2 TRBV29-1 few NA CSIPRRGAQDYGYTF TGCAGCATACCCCGAAGGGGGGCGCAAGACTATGGCTACACCTTC
TRBJ2-1 TRBV30 NA TRBD2 CAWVGGSGGLSSYNEQFF TGTGCCTGGGTAGGAGGTAGCGGGGGCCTAAGCTCCTACAATGAGCAGTTCTTC
TRBJ2-5 TRBV5-4 NA NA CASSRETQETQYF TGTGCCAGCAGCCGGGAAACACAAGAGACCCAGTACTTC
TRBJ2-1 TRBV4-1 NA TRBD2 CASSHQEGAGGPKEYNEQFF TGCGCCAGCAGCCACCAGGAAGGAGCGGGGGGGCCGAAGGAGTACAATGAGCAGTTCTTC
TRBJ1-5 TRBV9 once NA CASSVGTGLFQPQHF TGTGCCAGCAGCGTAGGAACAGGGCTTTTTCAGCCCCAGCATTTT
TRBJ2-7 TRBV30 NA TRBD1 CAWSFDRDEQYF TGTGCCTGGAGTTTTGACAGGGACGAGCAGTACTTC
TRBJ2-5 TRBV5-6 NA NA CASSLAALPGEETQYF TGTGCCAGCAGCTTGGCAGCCCTGCCGGGGGAAGAGACCCAGTACTTC
TRBJ2-4 TRBV25-1 NA TRBD2 CASAGGNIQYF TGTGCCAGCGCGGGGGGAAACATTCAGTACTTC
TRBJ2-3 TRBV29-1 few TRBD2 CSVEGSGGAESDTQYF TGCAGCGTTGAGGGTAGCGGGGGGGCCGAATCAGATACGCAGTATTTT
TRBJ1-4 TRBV29-1 NA TRBD1 CSVSGQGRGEKLFF TGCAGCGTTTCAGGACAGGGACGGGGTGAAAAACTGTTTTTT
TRBJ1-1 TRBV29-1 few NA CSVEKGAKAFF TGCAGCGTCGAAAAGGGAGCTAAAGCTTTCTTT
TRBJ2-1 TRBV10-3 NA TRBD2 CAISDTSGGRNEQFF TGTGCCATCAGTGATACTAGCGGGGGGAGGAATGAGCAGTTCTTC
TRBJ2-1 TRBV4-2 NA NA CASSQSLRYEQFF TGTGCCAGCAGCCAGTCCTTAAGGTATGAGCAGTTCTTC
TRBJ2-1 TRBV7-8 NA NA CASRRAYNEQFF TGTGCCAGCAGACGGGCCTACAATGAGCAGTTCTTC